This entry lists 21 T cell receptor beta chains sequenced from one sample in a study of T cell responses to AZD1222 COVID-19 vaccine. Some clones are missing from TCRdb's copy, which holds only in-frame ones; the method was immunoSEQ multiplex PCR. The sample yields 250,000 to 300,000 clones, about 94% seen once. The source material was peripheral blood, sampled 28 days after the second AZD1222 dose. The receptors were gathered from an adult who received the AZD1222 COVID-19 vaccine.

This clone has only a few counts. The chain combines TRBV24-1 with TRBJ2-1; no clear D. The CDR3 contains 13 residues. Germline V lookup: CDR1 KGHDR, CDR2 SFDVKD. The germline V and J ends were trimmed by 5 bases and 10 bases, with 14 bases remaining between them. The CDR3 spells CATSVGSSAEQFF. The CDR3 DNA is TGTGCCACCAGTGTCGGGTCGTCGGCAGAGCAGTTCTTC.

A single count supports this clone. The chain has TRBV5-6 and TRBJ1-2; D is unresolved. Looked up from germline, CDR1 is SGHDT and CDR2 is YYEEEE. Trimming stripped 0 bases from V and 8 bases from J, with 8 bases between. There are 12 residues in the CDR3. The CDR3 region has the DNA TGTGCCAGCAGCTTGGCCGAGGTGGGCTACACCTTC. This sequence encodes CASSLAEVGYTF.

This chain uses TRBV3-1 (or the pseudogene TRBV3-2) with TRBJ2-5; TRBD2 matches 7 bases. The germline V gene encodes CDR1 LGHDT and CDR2 YNNKEL (reference sequence). This CDR3 has 16 residues. V was clipped by 2 bases and J by 6 bases; unmatched bases: 12. CDR3 sequence reads: CASSQWGGGLIQTQYF. The CDR3 region has the DNA TGTGCCAGCAGCCAATGGGGGGGAGGGCTCATTCAGACCCAGTACTTC.

V and J are TRBV5-1 and TRBJ1-6; D remains ambiguous. This CDR3 has 15 residues. Germline CDR1 and CDR2: SGHRS and YFSETQ. Trimming pared 0 bases from V and 10 bases from J, leaving 14 bases between. The CDR3 protein is CASSLDPATRSPLHF. The CDR3 region has the DNA TGCGCCAGCAGCTTGGATCCCGCTACGCGCTCACCCCTCCACTTT. The full variable domain, in which reference TRBV5-1 and TRBJ1-6 provide the parts outside the CDR3, is KAGVTQTPRYLIKTRGQQVTLSCSPISGHRSVSWYQQTPGQGLQFLFEYFSETQRNKGNFPGRFSGRQFSNSRSEMNVSTLELGDSALYLCASSLDPATRSPLHFGNGTRLTVT.

The gene calls are TRBV11-2 and TRBJ2-3; 9 positions match TRBD2. Germline assignment: CDR1 SGHAT and CDR2 FQNNGV. V was clipped by 1 base and J by 4 bases; unmatched bases: 6. CDR3 length: 16 amino acids. The CDR3 nucleotides are TGTGCCAGCAGCTTAGGCCTAGCGGGGCCCCCAGATACGCAGTATTTT. This translates into CASSLGLAGPPDTQYF.

The CDR3 sequence is CASSSQPYRGGDYGYTF. CDR3 DNA: TGTGCCAGCAGCTCCCAGCCGTACAGGGGGGGTGACTATGGCTACACCTTC. This chain uses TRBV7-2 with TRBJ1-2; TRBD1 matches 8 bases. The CDR3 sequence is 17 residues long. CDR1 and CDR2 from the germline V gene are SGHTA and FQGNSA. J gave up 3 bases and V 4 bases, and 13 bases lay outside the gene matches.

This clone was seen just once. This chain uses TRBV5-1 with TRBJ2-1, with 7 bases aligning to TRBD2. The germline CDR1 and CDR2 sequences are SGHRS and YFSETQ. CDR3 length: 15 amino acids. The V segment lost 0 bases and the J segment 5 bases; nucleotides outside the gene matches: 5. The CDR3 DNA sequence: TGCGCCAGCAGCTTGGCGCGGGGGAATAACAATGAGCAGTTCTTC. Its protein is CASSLARGNNNEQFF.

This clone appeared a single time. This chain uses TRBV7-2 with TRBJ2-1; 10 bases align to TRBD2. Germline assignment: CDR1 SGHTA and CDR2 FQGNSA. Losses at the gene ends were 2 bases for V and 9 bases for J; bases not matched to a gene: 7. The CDR3 is made up of 15 amino acids. The CDR3 coding sequence is TGTGCCAGCAGCTTAAAACTAGCGGGGTGGGGTGAGCAGTTCTTC. Translating gives CASSLKLAGWGEQFF.

V is TRBV3-1 (or the pseudogene TRBV3-2) and J is TRBJ2-3, with 8 nucleotides matching TRBD2. After removal of 6 bases from V and 0 bases from J, the junction contained 8 bases not matched to a gene. The CDR3 covers 16 residues. Germline V gene data show CDR1 as LGHDT and CDR2 as YNNKEL (reference sequence). The CDR3 DNA reads TGTGCCAGCAGTCCTCGGAGCGGGGGTAGCACAGATACGCAGTATTTT. Protein: CASSPRSGGSTDTQYF.

This chain connects TRBV28 to TRBJ1-1, with TRBD1 matching 7 bases. Germline lookup yields CDR1 MDHEN and CDR2 SYDVKM. Trimming removed 3 bases from V and 7 bases from J; junction bases left unmatched: 11. The CDR3 extends over 15 amino acids. CDR3 residues: CASSFPSTGYSEAFF. CDR3 coding DNA: TGTGCCAGCAGTTTCCCATCGACAGGGTACAGTGAAGCTTTCTTT.

This sequence joins TRBV29-1 and TRBJ1-1; a weak D match, TRBD1 (6 bases). Looked up from germline, CDR1 is SQVTM and CDR2 is ANQGSEA. This CDR3 spans 13 amino acids. V dropped 7 bases and J dropped 5 bases, with 17 bases sitting between them. The CDR3 nucleotides are TGCAGCGCCTGGACAGCGCAGGGGACTGAAGCTTTCTTT. It encodes CSAWTAQGTEAFF.

V and J are TRBV5-1 and TRBJ2-3; the D is unclear. The ends were cut back, 0 bases at V and 6 bases at J, with 11 bases in the middle. The CDR3 covers 14 residues. The germline V gene has CDR1 SGHRS and CDR2 YFSETQ. CDR3 sequence (DNA): TGCGCCAGCAGCTTGGAGGACCTCACGGATACGCAGTATTTT. Its translation is CASSLEDLTDTQYF.

The V gene is TRBV19, the J gene TRBJ2-1; 7 nucleotides agree with TRBD2. From germline, CDR1 is LNHDA and CDR2 SQIVND (reference sequence). The CDR3 is 14 residues long. With V trimmed by 4 bases and J by 0 bases, 0 bases remained unmatched. The CDR3 DNA reads as TGTGCCAGTAGTAGCGGGAGCTCCTACAATGAGCAGTTCTTC. It specifies CASSSGSSYNEQFF.

This sequence joins TRBV3-1 (or the pseudogene TRBV3-2) and TRBJ2-7; D gene uncertain. Trimming pared 4 bases from V and 2 bases from J, leaving 9 bases between. CDR1 and CDR2 (germline): LGHDT, YNNKEL (reference sequence). CDR3 length: 13 residues. The CDR3 region is CASSPGPTYEQYF. CDR3 bases: TGTGCCAGCAGCCCGGGTCCTACCTACGAGCAGTACTTC.

The chain uses TRBV7-3 and TRBJ2-7, with D possibly matching TRBD2 (5 bases). Germline V CDR1 and CDR2: SGHTA, FQGTGA. V gave up 5 bases and J gave up 4 bases, with 12 bases separating them. The CDR3 is made up of 13 amino acids. CDR3 protein: CASSPGSEYEQYF. The CDR3 DNA reads as TGTGCCAGCAGCCCGGGGAGCGAGTACGAGCAGTACTTC.

The rearrangement uses TRBV19 and TRBJ2-7; 8 nucleotides align to TRBD1. The germline gives CDR1 LNHDA, CDR2 SQIVND (reference sequence). There are 15 residues in the CDR3. V gave up 3 bases and J gave up 1 base; unmatched junction bases: 5. The CDR3 sequence: CASSITGQGSYEQYF. Here the CDR3 DNA reads TGTGCCAGTAGTATTACAGGACAGGGATCCTACGAGCAGTACTTC.

The genes are TRBV5-4 and TRBJ2-2; D unresolved. Germline loops: CDR1 SGHNT, CDR2 YYREEE (reference sequence). This CDR3 contains 13 residues. The V end was cut by 4 bases, the J end by 5 bases, with 9 bases between. Written as DNA, the CDR3 is TGTGCCAGCAGCCCCGGGTGGACCGGGGAGCTGTTTTTT. Translated: CASSPGWTGELFF.

This chain links TRBV6-5 with TRBJ2-1; TRBD1 or TRBD2 may be the D gene (7 bases each). Germline loops: CDR1 MNHEY, CDR2 SVGAGI. V gave up 4 bases and J gave up 5 bases, with 18 bases separating them. The CDR3 loop spans 16 amino acids. The CDR3: CASSSPRGGADNEQFF. DNA of the CDR3: TGTGCCAGCAGTTCCCCCAGGGGGGGGGCGGACAATGAGCAGTTCTTC.

This sequence joins TRBV5-6 and TRBJ1-4; TRBD1 matches at 8 bases. This CDR3 contains 17 residues. Unmatched junction bases numbered 10, after V lost 4 bases and J lost 2 bases. Germline V lookup: CDR1 SGHDT, CDR2 YYEEEE. Here the CDR3 DNA reads TGTGCCAGCAGCAACGAAGGACAGGGAACCACTAATGAAAAACTGTTTTTT. Translated, it gives CASSNEGQGTTNEKLFF. The whole variable domain, filled in from reference TRBV5-6 and TRBJ1-4, reads DAGVTQSPTHLIKTRGQQVTLRCSPKSGHDTVSWYQQALGQGPQFIFQYYEEEERQRGNFPDRFSGHQFPNYSSELNVNALLLGDSALYLCASSNEGQGTTNEKLFFGSGTQLSVL.

V and J are TRBV10-1 and TRBJ2-2; no clear D gene. V lost 4 bases, J lost 3 bases, and 9 bases lay in between. There are 14 residues in the CDR3. The germline V gene encodes CDR1 WNHNN and CDR2 SYGVQD (reference sequence). CDR3 sequence (DNA): TGCGCCAGCAGTGTGAGCTTTGACACCGGGGAGCTGTTTTTT. This gives the protein CASSVSFDTGELFF.

The chain combines TRBV5-1 with TRBJ2-7; 7 bases are a match to TRBD1. This CDR3 has 14 residues. The J segment lost 5 bases and the V segment lost 3 bases, leaving 8 bases of the junction unmatched. Germline lookup yields CDR1 SGHRS and CDR2 YFSETQ. As DNA, the CDR3 is TGCGCCAGCAGCTCGGGGACAGTGAACCACGAGCAGTACTTC. This encodes CASSSGTVNHEQYF.